A selection of T cell receptor beta chains follows, all from one sample in a study of T cell responses to AZD1222 COVID-19 vaccine. Assay: immunoSEQ multiplex PCR; the TCRdb copy retains only in-frame clones and omits some. The sample yields approximately 140,000 clones, 75% to 95% seen once. The sample in question was peripheral blood, obtained on day 0 of AZD1222 vaccination. Receptors originate from an adult in good health. CDR3s include the opening cysteine and the closing phenylalanine or tryptophan. Each record gives: CDR3 length, clone size, D gene, V gene, J gene, CDR3 DNA, CDR3 protein. D genes are given only for firm matches. Some rows have no size entry. The others give once, few or many, or a class for an expanded clone.

len: 15; abundance: -; d_gene: TRBD2; v_gene: TRBV24-1; j_gene: TRBJ2-5; CDR3nt: TGTGCCACCAGTGATCGACTAGCGGCCCAAGAGACCCAGTACTTC; CDR3aa: CATSDRLAAQETQYF
len: 19; abundance: -; d_gene: -; v_gene: TRBV5-6; j_gene: TRBJ2-2; CDR3nt: TGTGCCAGCAGCAATTGGAGGGGTTCCGGGGCTTTTAACACCGGGGAGCTGTTTTTT; CDR3aa: CASSNWRGSGAFNTGELFF
len: 14; abundance: -; d_gene: -; v_gene: TRBV5-4; j_gene: TRBJ1-2; CDR3nt: TGTGCCAGCAGCCTGGGGACCGCCAACTATGGCTACACCTTC; CDR3aa: CASSLGTANYGYTF
len: 13; abundance: -; d_gene: TRBD1; v_gene: TRBV6-1; j_gene: TRBJ2-7; CDR3nt: TGTGCCAGCAGTGAACCCTTTGGGGGACAGGGGTACTTC; CDR3aa: CASSEPFGGQGYF
len: 15; abundance: -; d_gene: -; v_gene: TRBV4-2; j_gene: TRBJ2-3; CDR3nt: TGTGCCAGCAGCCAAGAAGGGGGTGTACGGGATACGCAGTATTTT; CDR3aa: CASSQEGGVRDTQYF
len: 16; abundance: -; d_gene: -; v_gene: TRBV28; j_gene: TRBJ1-3; CDR3nt: TGTGCCAGCAGTTTCGACCTGGCATACTCTGGAAACACCATATATTTT; CDR3aa: CASSFDLAYSGNTIYF
len: 13; abundance: -; d_gene: -; v_gene: TRBV7-3; j_gene: TRBJ1-5; CDR3nt: TGTGCCAGCAGCTCTGGGCCTAATCAGCCCCAGCATTTT; CDR3aa: CASSSGPNQPQHF
len: 16; abundance: -; d_gene: -; v_gene: TRBV19; j_gene: TRBJ1-5; CDR3nt: TGTGCCAGTAGTGTCAAGCAGGGTATAGGCAATCAGCCCCAGCATTTT; CDR3aa: CASSVKQGIGNQPQHF
len: 15; abundance: -; d_gene: -; v_gene: TRBV7-9; j_gene: TRBJ1-6; CDR3nt: TGTGCCGTGGCCGCGCTAAGCTCCTATAATTCACCCCTCCACTTT; CDR3aa: CAVAALSSYNSPLHF
len: 12; abundance: once; d_gene: -; v_gene: TRBV19; j_gene: TRBJ2-5; CDR3nt: TGTGCCAGTAGTAGGGCAAAGGAGACCCAGTACTTC; CDR3aa: CASSRAKETQYF
len: 14; abundance: -; d_gene: TRBD1; v_gene: TRBV19; j_gene: TRBJ1-2; CDR3nt: TGTGCCAGTAGTCTCCCCGGGACAGACTATGGCTACACCTTC; CDR3aa: CASSLPGTDYGYTF
len: 13; abundance: -; d_gene: -; v_gene: TRBV24-1; j_gene: TRBJ2-7; CDR3nt: TGTGCCACCAGGGGGACCGGGGAACGCGAGCAGTACTTC; CDR3aa: CATRGTGEREQYF
len: 14; abundance: -; d_gene: -; v_gene: TRBV27; j_gene: TRBJ2-7; CDR3nt: TGTGCCAGCAAGGTAGGGGCGAACTCCTACGAGCAGTACTTC; CDR3aa: CASKVGANSYEQYF
len: 14; abundance: -; d_gene: TRBD1; v_gene: TRBV19; j_gene: TRBJ1-5; CDR3nt: TGTGCCAGTAGTGAAGGGGGCGGCAATCAGCCCCAGCATTTT; CDR3aa: CASSEGGGNQPQHF
len: 14; abundance: few; d_gene: -; v_gene: TRBV5-1; j_gene: TRBJ1-1; CDR3nt: TGCGCCAGCAGCTTGGACCCGGGGAGCTCTGAAGCTTTCTTT; CDR3aa: CASSLDPGSSEAFF
len: 17; abundance: -; d_gene: TRBD2; v_gene: TRBV25-1; j_gene: TRBJ2-1; CDR3nt: TGTGCCAGCAGTGAATTGGCGGGAGGGCCTGGTGACAATGAGCAGTTCTTC; CDR3aa: CASSELAGGPGDNEQFF
len: 17; abundance: -; d_gene: TRBD1; v_gene: TRBV7-8; j_gene: TRBJ2-1; CDR3nt: TGTGCCAGCAGCTTAACGACAGGGGATTTCTCCCACAATGAGCAGTTCTTC; CDR3aa: CASSLTTGDFSHNEQFF
len: 12; abundance: -; d_gene: -; v_gene: TRBV2; j_gene: TRBJ2-5; CDR3nt: TGTGCCAGCAGTTACGGTGGGGAGACCCAGTACTTC; CDR3aa: CASSYGGETQYF
len: 14; abundance: many; d_gene: TRBD2; v_gene: TRBV10-3; j_gene: TRBJ2-5; CDR3nt: TGTGCCATCAGTGAGTCGGGAGGGGTAGAGACCCAGTACTTC; CDR3aa: CAISESGGVETQYF
len: 17; abundance: few; d_gene: TRBD1; v_gene: TRBV30; j_gene: TRBJ1-2; CDR3nt: TGTGGCCTTGGCCAGGACAGGGGGCGACCCCTTAACTATGGCTACACCTTC; CDR3aa: CGLGQDRGRPLNYGYTF
len: 21; abundance: -; d_gene: -; v_gene: TRBV21-1; j_gene: TRBJ1-3; CDR3nt: TGTGCCAGCAGCCTTTTTAGCCGGGACAGGGGGTTTGTTAGCTCTGGAAACACCATATATTTT; CDR3aa: CASSLFSRDRGFVSSGNTIYF
len: 11; abundance: -; d_gene: -; v_gene: TRBV2; j_gene: TRBJ2-7; CDR3nt: TGTGCCAGCAGGGTGGGGTACGAGCAGTACTTC; CDR3aa: CASRVGYEQYF
len: 13; abundance: -; d_gene: -; v_gene: TRBV27; j_gene: TRBJ1-5; CDR3nt: TGTGCCAGCAGTTTATCCGGAATTCAGCCCCAGCATTTT; CDR3aa: CASSLSGIQPQHF
len: 14; abundance: -; d_gene: -; v_gene: TRBV11-2; j_gene: TRBJ1-1; CDR3nt: TGTGCCAGCAGCTATCAGACGGCTAACACTGAAGCTTTCTTT; CDR3aa: CASSYQTANTEAFF
len: 14; abundance: -; d_gene: -; v_gene: TRBV7-2; j_gene: TRBJ1-5; CDR3nt: TGTGCCAGCAGCCCCCGACGAGGCGATCAGCCCCAGCATTTT; CDR3aa: CASSPRRGDQPQHF
len: 16; abundance: once; d_gene: -; v_gene: TRBV19; j_gene: TRBJ1-5; CDR3nt: TGTGCCAACCCCCCGGGGGAGGGTTATAGCAATCAGCCCCAGCATTTT; CDR3aa: CANPPGEGYSNQPQHF
len: 16; abundance: -; d_gene: TRBD2; v_gene: TRBV7-9; j_gene: TRBJ2-7; CDR3nt: TGTGCCAGCAGCCTCCTGGGTAGCGGGGGACTATACGAGCAGTACTTC; CDR3aa: CASSLLGSGGLYEQYF
len: 13; abundance: -; d_gene: -; v_gene: TRBV15; j_gene: TRBJ2-1; CDR3nt: TGTGCCACCAGCGTGGGACTTTACAATGAGCAGTTCTTC; CDR3aa: CATSVGLYNEQFF
len: 15; abundance: few; d_gene: -; v_gene: TRBV11-2; j_gene: TRBJ2-7; CDR3nt: TGTGCCAGCAGCCCAACCGGTATGGGGACCTACGAGCAGTACTTC; CDR3aa: CASSPTGMGTYEQYF